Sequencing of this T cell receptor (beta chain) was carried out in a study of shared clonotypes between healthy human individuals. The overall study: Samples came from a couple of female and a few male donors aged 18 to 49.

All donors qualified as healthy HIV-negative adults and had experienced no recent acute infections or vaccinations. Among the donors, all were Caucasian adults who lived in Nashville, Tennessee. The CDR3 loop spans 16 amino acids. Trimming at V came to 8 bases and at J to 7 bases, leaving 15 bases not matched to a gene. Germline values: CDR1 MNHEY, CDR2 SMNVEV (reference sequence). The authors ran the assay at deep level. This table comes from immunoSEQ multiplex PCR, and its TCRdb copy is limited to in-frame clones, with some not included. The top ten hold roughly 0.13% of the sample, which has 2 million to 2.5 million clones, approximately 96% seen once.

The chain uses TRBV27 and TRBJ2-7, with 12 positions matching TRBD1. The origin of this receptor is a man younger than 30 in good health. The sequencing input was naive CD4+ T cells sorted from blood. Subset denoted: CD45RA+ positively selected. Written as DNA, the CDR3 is TGTGCCAGCCCGTCCCACCGGGACAGGGGGCTGTATGAGCAGTACTTC. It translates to CASPSHRDRGLYEQYF.